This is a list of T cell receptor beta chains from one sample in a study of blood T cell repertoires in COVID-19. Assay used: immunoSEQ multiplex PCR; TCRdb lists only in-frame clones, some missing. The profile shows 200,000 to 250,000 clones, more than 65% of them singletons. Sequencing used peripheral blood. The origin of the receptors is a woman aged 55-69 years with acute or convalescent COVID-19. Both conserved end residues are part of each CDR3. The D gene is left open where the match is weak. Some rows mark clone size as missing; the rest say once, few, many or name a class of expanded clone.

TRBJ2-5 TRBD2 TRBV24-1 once CATSLSSGGGKTQYF TGTGCCACCAGTTTATCTAGCGGGGGCGGGAAGACCCAGTACTTC
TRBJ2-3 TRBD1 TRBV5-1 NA CASSLSGQYTDTQYF TGCGCCAGCAGCTTGTCGGGACAGTACACAGATACGCAGTATTTT
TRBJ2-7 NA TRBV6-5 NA CASSYGQLAGEQYF TGTGCCAGCAGTTACGGACAACTCGCCGGCGAGCAGTACTTC
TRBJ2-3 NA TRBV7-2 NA CASSSTPGQGRDF TGTGCCAGCAGCTCTACGCCCGGACAAGGCCGCGATTTT
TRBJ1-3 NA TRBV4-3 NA CASSQERGNTIYF TGCGCCAGCAGCCAAGAACGGGGAAACACCATATATTTT
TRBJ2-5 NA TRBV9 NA CASSVANEETQYF TGTGCCAGCAGCGTAGCCAACGAGGAGACCCAGTACTTC
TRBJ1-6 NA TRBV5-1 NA CASSLDGQGNSPLHF TGCGCCAGCAGCTTGGATGGTCAGGGGAATTCACCCCTCCACTTT
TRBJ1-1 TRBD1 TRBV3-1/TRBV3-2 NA CASSIRTGGDPEAFF TGTGCCAGCAGCATACGGACAGGGGGCGACCCTGAAGCTTTCTTT
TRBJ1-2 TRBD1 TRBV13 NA CASRPDRGPNYGYTF TGTGCCAGCAGGCCCGACAGGGGTCCTAACTATGGCTACACCTTC
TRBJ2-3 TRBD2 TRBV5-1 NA CASRDGGGAVDTQYF TGCGCCAGCAGGGATGGCGGGGGGGCCGTAGATACGCAGTATTTT
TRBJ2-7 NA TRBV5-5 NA CASSLGGLSYEQYF TGTGCCAGCAGCTTGGGGGGACTCTCCTACGAGCAGTACTTC
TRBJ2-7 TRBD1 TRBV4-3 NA CASSQGTGKYEQYF TGCGCCAGCAGCCAGGGGACAGGGAAGTACGAGCAGTACTTC
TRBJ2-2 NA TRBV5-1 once CASSLSMTANTGELFF TGCGCCAGCAGCTTGTCAATGACAGCGAACACCGGGGAGCTGTTTTTT
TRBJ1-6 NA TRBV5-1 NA CASSLTGLASPLHF TGCGCCAGCAGCTTGACAGGTTTGGCGTCACCCCTCCACTTT
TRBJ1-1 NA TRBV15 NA CATSRDTTVNTEAFF TGTGCCACCAGCAGAGATACTACGGTGAACACTGAAGCTTTCTTT
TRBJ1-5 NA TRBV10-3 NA CAISESARGRNQPQHF TGTGCCATCAGTGAGTCCGCGCGGGGACGCAATCAGCCCCAGCATTTT
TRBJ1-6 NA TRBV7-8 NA CASSPGARGSNSPLHF TGTGCCAGCAGCCCAGGGGCCCGAGGGAGCAATTCACCCCTCCACTTT
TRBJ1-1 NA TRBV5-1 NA CASSHETGKNTEAFF TGCGCCAGCAGCCACGAGACGGGAAAGAACACTGAAGCTTTCTTT
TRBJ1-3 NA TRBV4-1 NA CASSQADRSYSGNTIYF TGCGCCAGCAGCCAAGCCGACAGGAGTTACTCTGGAAACACCATATATTTT
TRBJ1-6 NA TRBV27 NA CASSSLGANSPLHF TGTGCCAGCAGTTCGCTGGGGGCCAATTCACCCCTCCACTTT
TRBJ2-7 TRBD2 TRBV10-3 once CAISDPGLLSNSYEQYF TGTGCCATCAGTGACCCGGGACTATTGTCCAACTCCTACGAGCAGTACTTC
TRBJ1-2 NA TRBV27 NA CASSLTGNYGYTF TGTGCCAGCAGTTTAACGGGGAACTATGGCTACACCTTC
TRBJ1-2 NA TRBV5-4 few CASSSTQGRGARGNYGYTF TGTGCCAGCAGCTCTACCCAGGGACGGGGGGCGCGGGGTAACTATGGCTACACCTTC